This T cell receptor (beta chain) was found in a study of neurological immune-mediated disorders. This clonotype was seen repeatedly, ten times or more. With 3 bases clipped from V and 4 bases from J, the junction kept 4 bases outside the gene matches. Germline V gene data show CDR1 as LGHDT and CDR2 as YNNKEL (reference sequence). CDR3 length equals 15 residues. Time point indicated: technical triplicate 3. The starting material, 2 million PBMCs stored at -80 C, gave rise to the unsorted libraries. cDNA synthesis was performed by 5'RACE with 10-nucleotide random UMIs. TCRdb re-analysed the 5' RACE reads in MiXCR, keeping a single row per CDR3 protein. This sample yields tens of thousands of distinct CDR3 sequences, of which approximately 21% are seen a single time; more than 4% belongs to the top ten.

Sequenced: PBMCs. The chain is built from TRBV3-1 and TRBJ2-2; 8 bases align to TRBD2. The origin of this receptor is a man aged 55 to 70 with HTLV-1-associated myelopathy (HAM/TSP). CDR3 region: CASSQGLVGTGELFF. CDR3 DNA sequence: TGTGCCAGCAGCCAGGGACTAGTAGGCACCGGGGAGCTGTTTTTT.